This T cell receptor (beta chain) stems from a study of blood T cell repertoires in COVID-19. Study-wide background: Acute-phase and convalescent COVID-19 samples originated in the United States, Italy and Spain. T cells, B-cell-depleted T cells, or PBMCs supplied cDNA or gDNA.

Per the original data handling: Amplification of reference gene primers provided the estimated nucleated cell counts. Sequencing was performed with immunoSEQ multiplex PCR; in TCRdb, only in-frame clones are kept and a portion is missing. Clonal size and the V and J genes are those of that table, whereas D and trimming came from the DNA. The sample consists of about 15,000 clones, 80% to 90% of them appearing once. The CDR3 totals 16 residues. Germline CDR1 is SGHVS and CDR2 is FNYEAQ. Germline trimming cut 5 bases from V and 5 bases from J; bases unmatched to any gene: 8. Sequencing was performed on peripheral blood. The rearrangement links TRBV7-6 to TRBJ2-2, with TRBD2 matching over 10 bases. The clonotype was recovered from a man between 65 and 85 years old in a cohort sampled during active COVID-19. CDR3 nucleotide sequence: TGTGCCAGCAGCCGCCGTAGCGGGAGGTGGACCGGGGAGCTGTTTTTT. Amino acid sequence: CASSRRSGRWTGELFF.